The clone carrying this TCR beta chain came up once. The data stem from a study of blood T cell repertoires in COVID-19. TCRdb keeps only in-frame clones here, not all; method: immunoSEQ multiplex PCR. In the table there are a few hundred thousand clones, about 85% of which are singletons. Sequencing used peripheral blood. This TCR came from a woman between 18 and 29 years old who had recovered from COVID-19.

The CDR3 spells CASSVRQNNYEQYF. In DNA, the CDR3 is TGTGCCAGCAGTGTTCGACAGAATAATTACGAGCAGTACTTC. This chain links TRBV25-1 with TRBJ2-7; D may be TRBD1 (5 bases). Germline V gene sequence: CDR1 MGHDK, CDR2 SYGVNS. V lost 4 bases to trimming and J lost 4 bases, with 14 bases between them. This CDR3 has 14 amino acids.